Listed here are 20 T cell receptor beta chains from one sample, sequenced in a study of identical twins (TCRdb year 2016). Library construction relied on 5' RACE. This sample was sequenced with an Illumina HiSeq 2000. The raw public reads went through TCRdb reprocessing: fastp at Q25, MiXCR clone calling, in-frame beta chains kept. Rows are combined by CDR3 protein, so each entry shows the most common genes and DNA. In all, the sample holds some 630,000 distinct CDR3 sequences, and just over 7% of those were seen once. Over 1.5% of the sample is taken by the ten largest. The sample was also linked to a second study, of yellow fever vaccine responses in identical twins.

The sample consisted of PBMCs. All receptors come from a woman in her late teens or twenties in good health.

The table lists this clonotype with a few counts. The chain carries TRBV19 and TRBJ2-5, with 10 bases aligning to TRBD2. Germline values: CDR1 LNHDA, CDR2 SQIVND (reference sequence). This CDR3 has 16 amino acids. Germline trimming cut 1 base from V and 2 bases from J; bases unmatched to any gene: 4. In DNA form, the CDR3 reads TGTGCCAGTAGTATAGCCGCGGGACTAGCGCAAGAGACCCAGTACTTC. It yields the protein CASSIAAGLAQETQYF.

This clonotype was counted at least ten times. The rearrangement uses TRBV19 and TRBJ2-2; D is undetermined. Trimming stripped 1 base from V and 4 bases from J, with 7 bases between. The germline CDR1 and CDR2 sequences are LNHDA and SQIVND (reference sequence). The CDR3 contains 14 residues. The CDR3 is CASSIVATTGELFF. CDR3 bases: TGTGCCAGTAGTATAGTTGCCACCACCGGGGAGCTGTTTTTT. The whole variable domain, remainder taken from reference TRBV19 and TRBJ2-2, is DGGITQSPKYLFRKEGQNVTLSCEQNLNHDAMYWYRQDPGQGLRLIYYSQIVNDFQKGDIAEGYSVSREKKESFPLTVTSAQKNPTAFYLCASSIVATTGELFFGEGSRLTVL.

This clonotype was seen at least ten times. This chain connects TRBV4-1 to TRBJ1-2; possible D gene TRBD1, 6 bases. The germline gives CDR1 MGHRA, CDR2 YSYEKL. This CDR3 has 14 amino acids. V lost 3 bases and J 4 bases, leaving 12 bases between the germline ends. CDR3 sequence reads: CASSHMDSIYGYTF. DNA for the CDR3: TGCGCCAGCAGCCATATGGACAGCATCTATGGCTACACCTTC.

This clonotype was seen many times. V gene TRBV7-9 combines with J gene TRBJ2-1; D is possibly TRBD1 (6 bases). Germline CDR1 is SEHNR and CDR2 is FQNEAQ (reference sequence). The V gene lost 5 bases and the J gene lost 4 bases, with 21 bases spanning the gap. This CDR3 comprises 17 residues. CDR3 region: CASSPSFRGQLYNEQFF. In DNA, the CDR3 is TGTGCCAGCAGCCCGAGTTTCAGGGGCCAATTATACAATGAGCAGTTCTTC.

The CDR3 spells CAINRFGGTEAFF. CDR3 in DNA: TGTGCCATCAACCGGTTTGGGGGCACTGAAGCTTTCTTT. The genes are TRBV10-3 and TRBJ1-1, with a tentative D call TRBD1 (5 bases). With 7 bases removed from V and 4 bases from J, the gap between germline ends came to 13 bases. CDR1 and CDR2 (germline): ENHRY, SYGVKD. The CDR3 spans 13 residues.

This clonotype has ten or more counts. The rearrangement joins TRBV20-1 to TRBJ1-5, with a possible D match to TRBD1 (5 bases). The CDR3 spans 16 residues. Germline CDR1 is DFQATT and CDR2 is SNEGSKA (reference sequence). The germline V and J ends were trimmed by 0 bases and 1 base, with 13 bases remaining between them. The CDR3 nucleotides read TGCAGTGCTAGAGATCCGAGGGGTGGGAGCAATCAGCCCCAGCATTTT. Its translation is CSARDPRGGSNQPQHF.

There are a few counts of this clonotype. The rearrangement links TRBV12-3 or TRBV12-4 to TRBJ2-3; 7 bases map to TRBD2. V was pared by 8 bases and J by 6 bases, with 8 bases of the junction left unmatched. This CDR3 comprises 13 residues. CDR3 DNA sequence: TGTGCCAGCGGGGCTTGGGGGGGGGATACGCAGTATTTT. Protein product: CASGAWGGDTQYF.

The chain recombines TRBV6-5 with TRBJ2-5; a weak D match, TRBD2 (6 bases). The germline gives CDR1 MNHEY, CDR2 SVGAGI. Trimming removed 2 bases from V and 0 bases from J, with 10 bases in between. The CDR3 is 15 residues long. DNA of the CDR3: TGTGCCAGCAGTTACCCCGGGGGAAACCAAGAGACCCAGTACTTC. This sequence encodes CASSYPGGNQETQYF.

The genes are TRBV28 and TRBJ2-7; D gene uncertain. The CDR3 extends over 13 amino acids. Looked up from germline, CDR1 is MDHEN and CDR2 is SYDVKM. The V gene lost 3 bases and the J gene lost 5 bases, with 11 bases spanning the gap. This CDR3 is CASSFLQPDEQYF. The CDR3 nucleotides are TGTGCCAGCAGTTTCTTACAGCCAGACGAGCAGTACTTC.

This sequence joins TRBV19 and TRBJ2-1; perhaps TRBD2 as D (6 bases). Per germline, CDR1 LNHDA and CDR2 SQIVND (reference sequence). Deletions cut 4 bases from V and 9 bases from J, with 16 bases between. The CDR3 length is 14 residues. The CDR3 sequence: CASSRGVFSGEQFF. CDR3 nucleotides: TGTGCCAGTAGTAGGGGGGTTTTTAGTGGTGAGCAGTTCTTC.

The V gene is TRBV27, the J gene TRBJ2-1; a possible D gene is TRBD1 (5 bases). V gave up 4 bases and J gave up 6 bases, with 13 bases separating them. The germline CDR1 and CDR2 sequences are MNHEY and SMNVEV (reference sequence). This CDR3 spans 14 amino acids. The CDR3 is CASSSTVVANEQFF. The CDR3 DNA is TGTGCCAGCAGTTCGACAGTTGTCGCCAATGAGCAGTTCTTC.

This chain uses TRBV29-1 with TRBJ2-7, with TRBD2 identical over 8 bases. Germline CDR1 SQVTM, CDR2 ANQGSEA. Trimming cost V 6 bases and J 7 bases; bases outside gene matches: 14. The CDR3 consists of 14 residues. This chain's CDR3 is CSVWSARAGEEQYF. The CDR3 nucleotides are TGCAGCGTATGGTCCGCAAGAGCGGGGGAAGAGCAGTACTTC.

Many counts were recorded for this clonotype. The chain is built from TRBV28 and TRBJ1-5; TRBD1 is a possible D gene (6 bases). The V gene lost 4 bases and the J gene lost 7 bases, with 14 bases spanning the gap. CDR1 and CDR2 (germline): MDHEN, SYDVKM. The CDR3 totals 14 residues. The CDR3 reads CASSWGQGTQPQHF. CDR3 nucleotides: TGTGCCAGCAGTTGGGGGCAGGGAACCCAGCCCCAGCATTTT.

The chain carries TRBV12-3 or TRBV12-4 and TRBJ2-7; tentatively, D is TRBD2 (5 bases). V dropped 7 bases and J dropped 1 base, with 14 bases sitting between them. The CDR3 totals 14 residues. The CDR3 sequence is CASTFFGGSYEQYF. CDR3 nucleotide sequence: TGTGCCAGCACCTTCTTTGGCGGGTCCTACGAGCAGTACTTC.

V gene TRBV4-2 combines with J gene TRBJ1-2; D unresolved. The CDR3 consists of 16 residues. Looked up from germline, CDR1 is LGHNA and CDR2 is YNFKEQ. V lost 1 base and J lost 4, with 16 bases in between. The CDR3, as DNA: TGTGCCAGCAGCCAAGTCGTGACCCTCCAAGGCTATGGCTACACCTTC. This gives the protein CASSQVVTLQGYGYTF.

This clonotype has a count of ten or more. This sequence joins TRBV7-9 and TRBJ2-7; D gene unclear. The CDR3 is 12 amino acids. V was cut by 0 bases and J by 3 bases, with 3 bases left in between. Germline values: CDR1 SEHNR, CDR2 FQNEAQ (reference sequence). The CDR3 reads CASSLADYEQYF. CDR3 coding DNA: TGTGCCAGCAGCTTAGCGGACTACGAGCAGTACTTC. Combining the CDR3 with reference TRBV7-9 and TRBJ2-7 gives the whole variable domain DTGVSQNPRHKITKRGQNVTFRCDPISEHNRLYWYRQTLGQGPEFLTYFQNEAQLEKSRLLSDRFSAERPKGSFSTLEIQRTEQGDSAMYLCASSLADYEQYFGPGTRLTVT.

This clonotype showed up many times. The genes are TRBV3-1 and TRBJ2-7; tentatively, D is TRBD2 (6 bases). This CDR3 is 16 amino acids long. The V gene lost 1 base and the J gene lost 0 bases, with 13 bases spanning the gap. CDR1 and CDR2 from the germline V gene are LGHDT and YNNKEL (reference sequence). The CDR3 nucleotides are TGTGCCAGCAGCCAAGTTGGCGGGACCCTCTCCTACGAGCAGTACTTC. It translates to CASSQVGGTLSYEQYF.

This clonotype was found a few times. The chain is built from TRBV14 and TRBJ1-1; possibly TRBD1 for D (5 bases). The V end lost 0 bases, the J end lost 0 bases, and 8 bases lay between the germline ends. The CDR3 has 15 residues. Germline CDR1 is SGHDN and CDR2 is FVKESK. CDR3 bases: TGTGCCAGCAGCCAAGATGAGGGGATGAACACTGAAGCTTTCTTT. Protein: CASSQDEGMNTEAFF.

This clonotype has only a few counts. This chain connects TRBV5-6 to TRBJ2-6; perhaps TRBD1 as D (6 bases). Germline CDR1 SGHDT, CDR2 YYEEEE. Trimming cost V 5 bases and J 1 base, with 10 bases left between them. The CDR3 spans 15 residues. The CDR3 is CASSYQGSGANVLTF. The CDR3 nucleotides are TGTGCCAGCAGTTATCAGGGGTCTGGGGCCAACGTCCTGACTTTC.

This clonotype was counted a few times. V and J are TRBV9 and TRBJ1-6; D possibly corresponds to TRBD1 (5 bases). Deletions cut 0 bases from V and 10 bases from J, with 14 bases between. There are 15 residues in the CDR3. Germline values: CDR1 SGDLS, CDR2 YYNGEE. The CDR3 is CASSVATGGGSPLHF. The CDR3 coding sequence is TGTGCCAGCAGCGTAGCTACCGGGGGGGGGTCACCCCTCCACTTT.